The T cell receptor beta chain under discussion was sequenced for a study of response to subunit inactivated influenza vaccine. Study-wide findings and caveats: Authors suggested each seasonal flu vaccination may recruit only limited numbers of new T cells.

TCRdb re-called the RT-PCR reads with MiXCR, one entry per CDR3 protein. The table includes about 570,000 distinct CDR3 sequences, roughly 12% detected once. This clonotype was picked up a small number of times. Its antigen is unknown. Germline V gene data show CDR1 as LGHNA and CDR2 as YSLEER. Trimming took 1 base from V and 0 from J, leaving 10 bases between them. This CDR3 has 16 residues. The sample was also reused in another study, on T cells expressing NK-cell markers. According to that study: UMI-tagged 5'RACE template switching yielded the TCR beta cDNA. Of eight sequenced donors, seven were HCMV-seropositive and one HCMV-seronegative.

The sequencing here drew on PBMCs from blood, taken on the day of vaccination. The genes are TRBV4-3 and TRBJ2-1; D call uncertain. This TCR derives from a middle-aged man who received an inactivated influenza vaccine. The CDR3 nucleotides are TGCGCCAGCAGCCAAGCCGAATACGGCTCCTACAATGAGCAGTTCTTC. This sequence encodes CASSQAEYGSYNEQFF.